The 2 T cell receptor beta chains reported below all come from one sample, sequenced in a study of T cell responses to AZD1222 COVID-19 vaccine. Sequencing used immunoSEQ multiplex PCR; TCRdb keeps in-frame clones, though not all of them. The top ten hold roughly 10% of the sample, which has some 120,000 clones, around 87% seen once. This material consisted of peripheral blood, taken on day 0 of AZD1222 vaccination. These receptors originate from an adult in good health.

The V and J genes are TRBV30 and TRBJ2-7; D tentatively reads TRBD1 or TRBD2 (5 bases each). V shed 3 bases and J shed 0 bases, with 12 bases lying between them. The CDR3 is 14 residues long. Germline V gene lookup returns CDR1 GTSNPN and CDR2 SVGIG (reference sequence). The CDR3 region is CAWRGIGASYEQYF. The CDR3 nucleotides are TGTGCCTGGAGAGGAATCGGGGCCTCCTACGAGCAGTACTTC. Looking up the rest from reference TRBV30 and TRBJ2-7 gives the full variable domain: SQTIHQWPATLVQPVGSPLSLECTVEGTSNPNLYWYRQAAGRGLQLLFYSVGIGQISSEVPQNLSASRPQDRQFILSSKKLLLSDSGFYLCAWRGIGASYEQYFGPGTRLTVT.

The chain uses TRBV4-1 and TRBJ2-7, with D maybe TRBD2 (7 bases). This CDR3 is 15 amino acids long. The germline V gene has CDR1 MGHRA and CDR2 YSYEKL. V dropped 2 bases and J dropped 4 bases, with 15 bases sitting between them. The CDR3 DNA sequence: TGCGCCAGCAGCCAATGGGGGGGCGGGAGTTACGAGCAGTACTTC. It is translated as CASSQWGGGSYEQYF.